This T cell receptor (beta chain) appears in the sequencing data of a study of blood T cells in healthy people across ages. V lost 3 bases to trimming and J lost 4 bases; unmatched junction nucleotides: 6. Germline values: CDR1 LGHNA, CDR2 YSLEER. The length of the CDR3 is 15 residues. Next came a second PCR, run for about 6 to 11 cycles, which used a sample-barcoded 5' primer along with a J-beta primer mix. TCRdb re-called the 5' RACE reads with MiXCR, one entry per CDR3 protein. In the table there are roughly 1.9 million distinct CDR3 sequences, roughly 43% of which are singletons. The clonotype originates from a human donor in good health. The sequenced sample was blood. The chain couples TRBV4-3 to TRBJ2-5, with TRBD1 matching over 9 bases. The CDR3 protein is CASSQGGDRVETQYF. In DNA form, the CDR3 reads TGCGCCAGCAGCCAGGGCGGGGACAGGGTAGAGACCCAGTACTTC.